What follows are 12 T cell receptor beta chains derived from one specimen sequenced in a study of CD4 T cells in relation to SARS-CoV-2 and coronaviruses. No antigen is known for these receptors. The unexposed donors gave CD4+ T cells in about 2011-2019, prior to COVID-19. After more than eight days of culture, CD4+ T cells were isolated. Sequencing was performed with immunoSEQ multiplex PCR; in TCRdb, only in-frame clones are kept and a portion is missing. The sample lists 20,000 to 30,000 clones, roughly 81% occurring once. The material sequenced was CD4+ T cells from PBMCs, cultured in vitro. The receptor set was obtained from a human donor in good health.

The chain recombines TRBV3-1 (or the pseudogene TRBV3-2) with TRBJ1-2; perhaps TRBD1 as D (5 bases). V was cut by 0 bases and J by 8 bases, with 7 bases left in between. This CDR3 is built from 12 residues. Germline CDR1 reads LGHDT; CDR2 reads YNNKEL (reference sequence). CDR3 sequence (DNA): TGTGCCAGCAGCCAAGACTGGGGCGGCTACACCTTC. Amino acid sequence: CASSQDWGGYTF.

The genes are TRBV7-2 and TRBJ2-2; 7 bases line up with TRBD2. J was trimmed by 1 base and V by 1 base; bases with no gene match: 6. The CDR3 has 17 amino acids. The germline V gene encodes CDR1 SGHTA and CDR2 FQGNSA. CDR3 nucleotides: TGTGCCAGCAGCTTAGATGGCGGGGGTCAGAACACCGGGGAGCTGTTTTTT. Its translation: CASSLDGGGQNTGELFF.

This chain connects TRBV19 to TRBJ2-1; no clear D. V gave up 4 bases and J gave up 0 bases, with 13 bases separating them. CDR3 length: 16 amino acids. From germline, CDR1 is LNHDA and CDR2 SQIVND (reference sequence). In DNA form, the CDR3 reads TGTGCCAGTAGTACCCTTTTCGGGCTCTCCTACAATGAGCAGTTCTTC. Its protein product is CASSTLFGLSYNEQFF.

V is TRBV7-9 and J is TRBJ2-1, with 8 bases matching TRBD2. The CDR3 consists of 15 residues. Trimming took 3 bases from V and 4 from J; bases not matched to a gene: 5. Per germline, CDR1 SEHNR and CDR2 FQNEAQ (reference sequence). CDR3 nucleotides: TGTGCCAGCAGCTTCGCGGGGGGAGGGTACAATGAGCAGTTCTTC. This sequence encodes CASSFAGGGYNEQFF. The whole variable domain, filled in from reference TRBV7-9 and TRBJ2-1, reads DTGVSQNPRHKITKRGQNVTFRCDPISEHNRLYWYRQTLGQGPEFLTYFQNEAQLEKSRLLSDRFSAERPKGSFSTLEIQRTEQGDSAMYLCASSFAGGGYNEQFFGPGTRLTVL.

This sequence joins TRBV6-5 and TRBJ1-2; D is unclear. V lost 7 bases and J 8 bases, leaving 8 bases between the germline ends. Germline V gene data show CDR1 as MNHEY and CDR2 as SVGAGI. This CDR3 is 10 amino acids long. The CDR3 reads CASIGQGYTF. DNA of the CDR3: TGTGCCAGCATCGGTCAGGGCTACACCTTC.

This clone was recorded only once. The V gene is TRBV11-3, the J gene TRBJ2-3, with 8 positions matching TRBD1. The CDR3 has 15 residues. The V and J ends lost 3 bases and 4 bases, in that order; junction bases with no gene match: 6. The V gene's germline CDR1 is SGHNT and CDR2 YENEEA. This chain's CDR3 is CASSFTGQGPDTQYF. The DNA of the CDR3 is TGTGCCAGCAGCTTCACCGGACAGGGCCCAGATACGCAGTATTTT.

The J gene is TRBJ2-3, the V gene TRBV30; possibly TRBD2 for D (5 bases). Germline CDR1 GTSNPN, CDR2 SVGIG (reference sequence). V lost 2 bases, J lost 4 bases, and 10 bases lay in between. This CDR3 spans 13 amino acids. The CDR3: CAWSLTGADTQYF. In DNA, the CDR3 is TGTGCCTGGAGTCTCACCGGGGCAGATACGCAGTATTTT.

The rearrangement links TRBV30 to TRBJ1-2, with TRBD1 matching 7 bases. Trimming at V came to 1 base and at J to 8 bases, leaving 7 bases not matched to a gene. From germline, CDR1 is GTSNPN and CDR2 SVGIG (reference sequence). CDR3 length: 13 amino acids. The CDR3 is CAWSALGGGGYTF. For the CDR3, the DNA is TGTGCCTGGAGTGCATTAGGAGGGGGCGGCTACACCTTC.

CDR3 in DNA: TGTGCCAGCAGAGGGCCCTCAAAAGGGTCAGATACGCAGTATTTT. Protein: CASRGPSKGSDTQYF. The V gene is TRBV2, the J gene TRBJ2-3, with unresolved D. The V gene lost 6 bases and the J gene lost 4 bases, with 17 bases spanning the gap. CDR1 SNHLY and CDR2 FYNNEI come from the germline V gene. This CDR3 contains 15 residues.

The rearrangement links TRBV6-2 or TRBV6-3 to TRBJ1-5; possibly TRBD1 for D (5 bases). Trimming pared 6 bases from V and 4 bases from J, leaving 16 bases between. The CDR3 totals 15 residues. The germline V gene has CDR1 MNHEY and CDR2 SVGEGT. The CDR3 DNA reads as TGTGCCAGCAGCCTTTGGGACGGTCGGAATCAGCCCCAGCATTTT. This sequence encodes CASSLWDGRNQPQHF.

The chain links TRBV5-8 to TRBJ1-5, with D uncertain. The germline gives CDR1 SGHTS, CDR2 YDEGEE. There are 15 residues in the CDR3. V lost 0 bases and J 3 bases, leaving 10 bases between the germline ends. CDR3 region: CASSLGGRDNQPQHF. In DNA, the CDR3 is TGTGCCAGCAGCTTGGGAGGGCGCGACAATCAGCCCCAGCATTTT.

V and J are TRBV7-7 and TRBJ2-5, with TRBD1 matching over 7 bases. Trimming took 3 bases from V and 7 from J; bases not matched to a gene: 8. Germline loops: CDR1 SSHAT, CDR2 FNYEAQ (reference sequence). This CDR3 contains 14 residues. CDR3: CASSFRRGSGTQYF. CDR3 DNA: TGTGCCAGCAGCTTCCGCAGGGGGAGCGGGACCCAGTACTTC.